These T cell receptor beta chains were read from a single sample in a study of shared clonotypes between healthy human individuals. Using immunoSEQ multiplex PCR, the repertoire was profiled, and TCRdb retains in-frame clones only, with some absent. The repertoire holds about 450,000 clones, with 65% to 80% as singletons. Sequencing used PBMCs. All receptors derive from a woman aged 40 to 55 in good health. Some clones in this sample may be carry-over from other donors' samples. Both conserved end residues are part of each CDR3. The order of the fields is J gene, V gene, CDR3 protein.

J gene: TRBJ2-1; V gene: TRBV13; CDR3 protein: CASSLGGLAGQGNEQFF
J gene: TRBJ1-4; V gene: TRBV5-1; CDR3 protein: CASSLGTNEKLFF
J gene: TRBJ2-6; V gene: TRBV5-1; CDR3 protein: CASSLGQAGANVLTF
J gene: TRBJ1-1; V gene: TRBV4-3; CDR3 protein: CASSQGILANTEAFF
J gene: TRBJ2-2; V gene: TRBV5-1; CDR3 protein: CASSLGQGSTGELFF
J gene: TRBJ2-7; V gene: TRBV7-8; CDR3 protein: CASSLVTITSGMGEQYF
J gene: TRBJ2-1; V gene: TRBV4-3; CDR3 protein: CASSPTRAWSPNEQFF
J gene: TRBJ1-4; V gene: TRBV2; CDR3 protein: CASTATGGAEKLFF
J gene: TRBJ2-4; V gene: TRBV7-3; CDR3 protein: CASSMDSRSQNIQYF
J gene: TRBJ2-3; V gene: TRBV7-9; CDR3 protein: CASSPYYTDTQYF
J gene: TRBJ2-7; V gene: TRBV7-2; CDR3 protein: CASSPGLARTYEQYF
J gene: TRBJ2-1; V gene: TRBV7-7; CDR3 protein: CASSLAGDHNEQFF
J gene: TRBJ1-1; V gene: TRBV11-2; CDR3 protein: CASSWSANTEAFF
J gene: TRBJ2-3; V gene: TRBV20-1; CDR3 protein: CSARVLDTQYF
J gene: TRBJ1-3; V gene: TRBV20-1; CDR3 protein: CSASFGNTIYF
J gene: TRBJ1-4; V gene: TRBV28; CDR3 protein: CASGQPSNEKLFF
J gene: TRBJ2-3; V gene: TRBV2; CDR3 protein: CASGVGDTQYF
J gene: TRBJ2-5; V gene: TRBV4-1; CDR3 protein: CASSQDPRVGETQYF
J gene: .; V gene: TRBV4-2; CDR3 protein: CASRYTSGPFYEQYF
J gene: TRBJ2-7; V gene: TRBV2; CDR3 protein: CASSELLVTYEQYF
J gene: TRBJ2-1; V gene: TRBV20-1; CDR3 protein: CSATSYYEQFF
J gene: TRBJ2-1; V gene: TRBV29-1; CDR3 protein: CSVEPRREAFNEQFF